Listed below are T cell receptor beta chains from one sample, sequenced in a study of blood T cells in healthy people across ages. Using its own MiXCR run on the 5' RACE reads, TCRdb lists one record per CDR3 protein. In the table there are around 990,000 distinct CDR3 sequences, under 30% of which are singletons. These data also formed part of another study, on T cells of mothers and their children.

Sequencing was carried out using blood. These receptor sequences come from a girl aged 2 to 9 in good health. The CDR3 runs from the conserved cysteine through the conserved F or W. The order of the fields is clone size, V gene, D gene, J gene, CDR3 protein, CDR3 DNA. A D gene is named only where the DNA matches it firmly. Some rows have no size entry. The others give once, few or many, or a class for an expanded clone.

NA	TRBV4-1	NA	TRBJ1-2	CASSPQEERNYGYTF	TGCGCCAGCAGCCCTCAGGAAGAGAGGAACTATGGCTACACCTTC
few	TRBV29-1	NA	TRBJ2-3	CSGRGRTTSTDTQYF	TGCAGCGGTAGGGGACGTACTACCTCCACAGATACGCAGTATTTT
NA	TRBV4-2	TRBD2	TRBJ2-3	CASSSTSGSGEDTQYF	TGTGCCAGCAGCTCAACTAGCGGGAGCGGTGAAGATACGCAGTATTTT
NA	TRBV19	NA	TRBJ1-4	CASTRSVGLEGKLFF	TGTGCCAGTACCCGGTCGGTGGGCCTAGAGGGAAAACTGTTTTTT
NA	TRBV4-1	NA	TRBJ1-1	CASSQGGFNTEAFF	TGCGCCAGCAGCCAAGGGGGCTTTAACACTGAAGCTTTCTTT
few	TRBV27	NA	TRBJ1-2	CASSSRGQERDGYTF	TGTGCCAGCAGTTCGCGGGGACAAGAAAGGGATGGCTACACCTTC
NA	TRBV12-3/TRBV12-4	TRBD2	TRBJ2-7	CASSLAGGPPYEQYF	TGTGCCAGCAGTCTAGCGGGAGGGCCACCCTACGAGCAGTACTTC
few	TRBV11-2	TRBD2	TRBJ2-4	CASGTGGNIQYF	TGTGCCAGCGGGACGGGGGGGAACATTCAGTACTTC
few	TRBV7-2	NA	TRBJ1-2	CASSLRPGLGYTF	TGTGCCAGCAGCTTAAGGCCGGGGCTTGGCTACACCTTC
NA	TRBV4-3	NA	TRBJ2-1	CASSQDPMGLVINNEQFF	TGCGCCAGCAGCCAAGATCCCATGGGGCTAGTGATTAACAATGAGCAGTTCTTC
NA	TRBV7-2	NA	TRBJ1-5	CASSWVTTRGGQPQHF	TGTGCCAGCAGCTGGGTTACGACTCGGGGGGGTCAGCCCCAGCATTTT
few	TRBV6-5	NA	TRBJ2-4	CATIGGGNIQYF	TGTGCCACCATAGGTGGGGGAAACATTCAGTACTTC
few	TRBV5-1	NA	TRBJ2-5	CASSLDPGPQETQYF	TGCGCCAGCAGCTTGGACCCGGGACCCCAAGAGACCCAGTACTTC
NA	TRBV28	TRBD2	TRBJ2-1	CASSFPTGIAGTSSYNEQFF	TGTGCCAGCAGTTTCCCGACTGGAATAGCGGGTACCAGCTCCTACAATGAGCAGTTCTTC
NA	TRBV6-2/TRBV6-3	TRBD2	TRBJ2-5	CASSYLAGTQETQYF	TGTGCCAGCAGTTACCTAGCGGGGACCCAAGAGACCCAGTACTTC
few	TRBV12-3/TRBV12-4	NA	TRBJ2-1	CASSDRDKTSYNEQFF	TGTGCCAGCAGTGATCGGGACAAAACTTCCTACAATGAGCAGTTCTTC
NA	TRBV7-2	NA	TRBJ2-5	CASSFNLMGGLSQETQYF	TGTGCCAGCAGCTTTAATTTGATGGGGGGCCTAAGCCAAGAGACCCAGTACTTC
NA	TRBV4-3	NA	TRBJ2-1	CAGSQEGRGASEQFF	TGCGCCGGCAGCCAAGAAGGGAGGGGGGCGAGTGAGCAGTTCTTC